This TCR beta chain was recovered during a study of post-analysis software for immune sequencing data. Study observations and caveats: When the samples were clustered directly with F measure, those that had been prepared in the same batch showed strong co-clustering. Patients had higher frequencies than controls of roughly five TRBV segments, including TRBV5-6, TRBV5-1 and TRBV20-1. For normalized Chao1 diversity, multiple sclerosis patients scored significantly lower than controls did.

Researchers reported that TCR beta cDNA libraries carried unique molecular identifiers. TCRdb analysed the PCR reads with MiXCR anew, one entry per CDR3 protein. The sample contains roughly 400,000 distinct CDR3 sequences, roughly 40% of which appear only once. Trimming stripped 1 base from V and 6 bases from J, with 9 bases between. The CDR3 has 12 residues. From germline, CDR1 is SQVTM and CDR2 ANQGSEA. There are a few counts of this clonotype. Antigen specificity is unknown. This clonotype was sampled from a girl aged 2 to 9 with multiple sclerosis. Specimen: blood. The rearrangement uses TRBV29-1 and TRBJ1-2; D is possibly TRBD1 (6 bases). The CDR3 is CSVEGRTDGYTF. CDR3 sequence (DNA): TGCAGCGTTGAAGGAAGGACAGATGGCTACACCTTC. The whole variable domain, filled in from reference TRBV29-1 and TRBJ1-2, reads SAVISQKPSRDICQRGTSLTIQCQVDSQVTMMFWYRQQPGQSLTLIATANQGSEATYESGFVIDKFPISRPNLTFSTLTVSNMSPEDSSIYLCSVEGRTDGYTFGSGTRLTVV.